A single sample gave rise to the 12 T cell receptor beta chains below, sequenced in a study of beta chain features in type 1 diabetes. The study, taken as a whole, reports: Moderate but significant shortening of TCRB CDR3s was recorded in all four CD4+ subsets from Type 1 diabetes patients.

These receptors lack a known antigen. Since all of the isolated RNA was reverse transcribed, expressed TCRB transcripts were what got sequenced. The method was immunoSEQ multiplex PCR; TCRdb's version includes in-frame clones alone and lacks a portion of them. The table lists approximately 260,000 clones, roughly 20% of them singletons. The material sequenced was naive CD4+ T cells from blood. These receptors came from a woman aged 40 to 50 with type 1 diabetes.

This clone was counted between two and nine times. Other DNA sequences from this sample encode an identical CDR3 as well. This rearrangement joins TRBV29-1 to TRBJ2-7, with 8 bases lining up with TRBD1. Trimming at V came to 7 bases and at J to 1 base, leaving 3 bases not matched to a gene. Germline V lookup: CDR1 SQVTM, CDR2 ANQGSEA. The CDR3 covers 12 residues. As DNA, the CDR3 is TGCAGCGCCTGGACAGGGTCCTACGAGCAGTACTTC. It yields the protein CSAWTGSYEQYF.

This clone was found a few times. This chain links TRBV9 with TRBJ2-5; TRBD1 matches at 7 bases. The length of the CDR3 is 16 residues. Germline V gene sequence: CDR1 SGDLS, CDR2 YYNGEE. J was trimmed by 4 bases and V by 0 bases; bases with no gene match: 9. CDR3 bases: TGTGCCAGCAGCGTAGCTGTGGACAGGATCCCAGAGACCCAGTACTTC. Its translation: CASSVAVDRIPETQYF.

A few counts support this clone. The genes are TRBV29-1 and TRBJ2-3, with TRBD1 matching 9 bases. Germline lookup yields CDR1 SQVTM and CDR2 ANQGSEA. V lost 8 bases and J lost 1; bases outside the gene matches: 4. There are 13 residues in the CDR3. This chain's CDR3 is CSTDRGGTDTQYF. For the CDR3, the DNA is TGCAGCACAGACAGGGGGGGCACAGATACGCAGTATTTT.

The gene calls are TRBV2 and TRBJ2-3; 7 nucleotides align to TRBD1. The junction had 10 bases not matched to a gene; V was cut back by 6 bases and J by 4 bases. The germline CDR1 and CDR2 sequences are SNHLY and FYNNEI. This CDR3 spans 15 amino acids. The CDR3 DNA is TGTGCCAGCAGAGAACAGGGGTTAAGTGCAGATACGCAGTATTTT. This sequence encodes CASREQGLSADTQYF.

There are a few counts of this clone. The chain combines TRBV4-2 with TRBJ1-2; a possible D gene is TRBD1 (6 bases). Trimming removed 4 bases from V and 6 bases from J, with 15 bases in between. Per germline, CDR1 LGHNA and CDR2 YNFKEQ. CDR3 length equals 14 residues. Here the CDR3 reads CASSPRHRDDGYTF. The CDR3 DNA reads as TGTGCCAGCAGCCCTCGTCACAGGGACGATGGCTACACCTTC.

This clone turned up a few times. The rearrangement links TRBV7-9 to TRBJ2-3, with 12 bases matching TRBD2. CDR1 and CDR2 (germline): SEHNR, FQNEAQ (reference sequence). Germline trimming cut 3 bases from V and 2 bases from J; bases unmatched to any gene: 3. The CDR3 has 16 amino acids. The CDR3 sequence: CASSFTSGGNTDTQYF. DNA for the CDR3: TGTGCCAGCAGCTTCACTAGCGGGGGGAACACAGATACGCAGTATTTT.

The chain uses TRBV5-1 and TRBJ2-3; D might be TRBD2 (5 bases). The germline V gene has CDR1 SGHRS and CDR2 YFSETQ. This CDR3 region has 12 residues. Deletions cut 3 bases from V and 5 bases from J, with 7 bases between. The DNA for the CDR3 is TGCGCCAGCAGCTACAGCGGAGATACGCAGTATTTT. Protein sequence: CASSYSGDTQYF.

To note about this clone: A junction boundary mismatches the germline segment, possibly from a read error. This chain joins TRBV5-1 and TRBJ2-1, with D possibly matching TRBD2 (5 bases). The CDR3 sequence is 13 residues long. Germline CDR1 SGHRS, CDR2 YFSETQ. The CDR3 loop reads CATSRGSYNEQFF. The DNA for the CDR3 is TGCGCCACCAGCCGAGGGTCCTACAATGAGCAGTTCTTC.

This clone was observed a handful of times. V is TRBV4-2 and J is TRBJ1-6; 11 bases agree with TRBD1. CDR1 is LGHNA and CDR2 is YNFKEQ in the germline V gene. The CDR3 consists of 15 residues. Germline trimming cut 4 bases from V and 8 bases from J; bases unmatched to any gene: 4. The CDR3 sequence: CASSPGQGADSPLHF. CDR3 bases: TGTGCCAGCAGCCCCGGACAGGGGGCGGATTCACCCCTCCACTTT.

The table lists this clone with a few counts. The CDR3 nucleotides read TGTGCCAGCAGCGTAGGAGGGGCAGGGGACTATGGCTACACCTTC. It yields the protein CASSVGGAGDYGYTF. The chain has TRBV9 and TRBJ1-2; possible D gene TRBD1, 6 bases. Deletions cut 0 bases from V and 3 bases from J, with 12 bases between. The CDR3 is made up of 15 amino acids. Germline CDR1 SGDLS, CDR2 YYNGEE.

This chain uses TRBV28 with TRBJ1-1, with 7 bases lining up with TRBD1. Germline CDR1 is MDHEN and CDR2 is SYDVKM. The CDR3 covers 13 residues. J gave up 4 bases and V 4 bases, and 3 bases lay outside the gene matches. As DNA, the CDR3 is TGTGCCAGCAGTTCGCAGGGGGGCACTGAAGCTTTCTTT. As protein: CASSSQGGTEAFF.

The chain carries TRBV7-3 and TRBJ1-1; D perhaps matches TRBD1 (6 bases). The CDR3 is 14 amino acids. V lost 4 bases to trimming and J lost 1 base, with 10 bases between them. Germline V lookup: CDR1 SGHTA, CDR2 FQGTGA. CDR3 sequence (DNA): TGTGCCAGCAGCTCTACAGGGCAGAACACTGAAGCTTTCTTT. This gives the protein CASSSTGQNTEAFF.